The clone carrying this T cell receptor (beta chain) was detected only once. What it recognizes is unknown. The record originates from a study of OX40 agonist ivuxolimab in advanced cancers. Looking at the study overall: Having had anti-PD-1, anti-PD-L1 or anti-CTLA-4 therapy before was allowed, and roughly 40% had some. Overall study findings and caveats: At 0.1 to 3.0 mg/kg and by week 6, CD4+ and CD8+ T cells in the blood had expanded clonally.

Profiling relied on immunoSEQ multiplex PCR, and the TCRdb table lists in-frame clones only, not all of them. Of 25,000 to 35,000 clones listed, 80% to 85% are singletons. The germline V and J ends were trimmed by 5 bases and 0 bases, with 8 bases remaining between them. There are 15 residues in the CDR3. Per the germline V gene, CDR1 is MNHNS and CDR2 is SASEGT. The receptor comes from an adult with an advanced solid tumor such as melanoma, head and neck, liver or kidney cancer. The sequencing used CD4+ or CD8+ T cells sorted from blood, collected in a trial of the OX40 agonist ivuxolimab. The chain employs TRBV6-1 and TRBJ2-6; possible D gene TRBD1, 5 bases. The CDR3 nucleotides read TGTGCCAGCAGTACCGACAGCTCTGGGGCCAACGTCCTGACTTTC. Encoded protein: CASSTDSSGANVLTF.